The source of this T cell receptor (beta chain) is a study of control samples from healthy donors and cancer patients (TCRdb year 2020). On this clone: No antigen is known for it. Base qualities are missing; no much larger clone stands one base away.

For CDR1 and CDR2, the germline V gene lists SGHRS and YFSETQ. At the junction V is shortened by 2 bases and J by 10 bases, with 8 bases in between. The cysteine opens and the phenylalanine closes a CDR3 of 11 amino acids. The kept DNA is CDR3 alone, 33 bases in frame from the first base. The library was produced with the immunoSEQ multiplex PCR assay. The table comes from immuneACCESS by way of TCRdb, which keeps in-frame sequences with V and J called. Part of the clones is missing from these tables; in studies checked, under half for an unresolved V gene and the rest for unknown reasons. Within this sample are about 42,000 clones, with approximately 87% of them counted one time only. The ten most abundant clones make up about 50% of the sample.

This receptor was taken from a man aged 60 to 75 in good health. The sequence is built from TRBV5-1 and TRBJ2-3, with no reliable assignment of the D segment. Sequencing used blood. The CDR3 corresponds to CASSFAGAQYF. The bases read TGCGCCAGCAGCTTCGCTGGAGCGCAGTATTTT.